This TCR beta chain was identified during a study of control samples from healthy donors and cancer patients. Looked up from germline, CDR1 is MDHEN and CDR2 is SYDVKM. V trimming: 6 bases; J trimming: 3 bases; junction bases outside the gene matches: 8. The CDR3 has 15 residues. Measured with immunoSEQ multiplex PCR; TCRdb has only the in-frame clones, and not every one. The sample lists 350,000 to 450,000 clones, 80% to 95% occurring once. The receptor was isolated from a middle-aged man with head and neck cancer. Sequencing was performed on PBMCs. The J gene is TRBJ1-3, the V gene TRBV28, with TRBD1 matching over 7 bases. Here the CDR3 reads CASRPGQLIGNTIYF. Here the CDR3 DNA reads TGTGCCAGCAGACCGGGACAGCTCATTGGAAACACCATATATTTT.